Shown below are 31 T cell receptor beta chains from a single sample sequenced in a study of blood T cell repertoires in COVID-19. Assay used: immunoSEQ multiplex PCR; TCRdb lists only in-frame clones, some missing. The top ten clones hold roughly 4.2% of a sample with approximately 200,000 clones, 80% to 90% of them seen once. Sequencing was performed on peripheral blood. These receptors came from a man aged 45 to 65 with acute or convalescent COVID-19.

The gene calls are TRBV27 and TRBJ1-1; 7 nucleotides align to TRBD1. This CDR3 has 12 residues. In germline, CDR1 is MNHEY, CDR2 SMNVEV (reference sequence). V shed 7 bases, J shed 4 bases, and the junction held 3 bases outside the gene matches. In DNA, the CDR3 is TGTGCCAGCACCGACAGGGTCACTGAAGCTTTCTTT. It is translated as CASTDRVTEAFF.

This rearrangement joins TRBV7-9 to TRBJ2-3; tentative D call: TRBD2 (5 bases). Per germline, CDR1 SEHNR and CDR2 FQNEAQ (reference sequence). V was pared by 4 bases and J by 4 bases, with 12 bases between. This CDR3 contains 14 residues. The CDR3 sequence: CASSSGLAPDTQYF. In DNA form, the CDR3 reads TGTGCCAGCAGCTCGGGTCTAGCCCCAGATACGCAGTATTTT.

The genes are TRBV29-1 and TRBJ2-1; D perhaps matches TRBD1 (6 bases). In germline, CDR1 is SQVTM, CDR2 ANQGSEA. The length of the CDR3 is 13 residues. Trimming removed 7 bases at V and 5 bases at J, with 15 bases between. The CDR3 sequence is CSAGVYRNNEQFF. The DNA for the CDR3 is TGCAGCGCAGGGGTTTATCGAAACAATGAGCAGTTCTTC.

In its sample, this clone was seen a few times. CDR3 nucleotide sequence: TGTGCCAGCAAGTTGCGGTCGAACACCGGGGAGCTGTTTTTT. The encoded protein is CASKLRSNTGELFF. This chain connects TRBV2 to TRBJ2-2; D remains ambiguous. Trimming removed 7 bases from V and 0 bases from J, with 9 bases in between. CDR3 size: 14 residues. Per the germline V gene, CDR1 is SNHLY and CDR2 is FYNNEI.

This clone has more than one count but fewer than ten. The chain recombines TRBV10-1 with TRBJ2-5, with a possible D match to TRBD1 (6 bases). The CDR3 spans 14 residues. Germline CDR1 reads WNHNN; CDR2 reads SYGVQD (reference sequence). V was pared by 8 bases and J by 2 bases, with 15 bases between. The CDR3 coding sequence is TGCGCCAGCGGGAAGGGGCAGGGGCAAGAGACCCAGTACTTC. Translation gives CASGKGQGQETQYF.

The chain links TRBV29-1 to TRBJ1-2; D possibly corresponds to TRBD1 (6 bases). Germline assignment: CDR1 SQVTM and CDR2 ANQGSEA. Trimming cost V 2 bases and J 4 bases, with 8 bases left between them. There are 12 residues in the CDR3. CDR3 amino acids: CSVENRVYGYTF. The DNA for the CDR3 is TGCAGCGTTGAAAACAGGGTCTATGGCTACACCTTC.

In its sample, this clone was seen once. CDR3 coding DNA: TGTGCCAGCAGGACACCCTCTGGAAACACCATATATTTT. This encodes CASRTPSGNTIYF. The chain has TRBV11-2 and TRBJ1-3; D remains ambiguous. The length of the CDR3 is 13 residues. Trimming pared 6 bases from V and 0 bases from J, leaving 6 bases between. Germline CDR1 is SGHAT and CDR2 is FQNNGV.

This rearrangement joins TRBV6-2 or TRBV6-3 to TRBJ1-5, with 10 nucleotides matching TRBD1. The CDR3 loop spans 18 amino acids. The germline V gene has CDR1 MNHEY and CDR2 SVGEGT. J was trimmed by 5 bases and V by 2 bases; bases with no gene match: 12. As DNA, the CDR3 is TGTGCCAGCAGTTACGGGACAGGGGTCCATAATACATATCAGCCCCAGCATTTT. Translating it yields CASSYGTGVHNTYQPQHF.

This rearrangement joins TRBV25-1 to TRBJ1-2, with a tentative D call TRBD1 (5 bases). This CDR3 is 15 amino acids long. V was pared by 1 base and J by 6 bases, with 15 bases between. CDR1 and CDR2 from the germline V gene are MGHDK and SYGVNS. CDR3 nucleotide sequence: TGTGCCAGCAGTGAATTCGGGCGACCAGGGCATGGCTACACCTTC. Protein product: CASSEFGRPGHGYTF.

The V gene is TRBV30, the J gene TRBJ1-5, with TRBD1 matching over 10 bases. The CDR3 is 14 amino acids. Germline V gene lookup returns CDR1 GTSNPN and CDR2 SVGIG (reference sequence). The ends lost 2 bases at V and 4 bases at J; junction bases unmatched: 2. CDR3 amino acids: CAWSRGQGNQPQHF. CDR3 coding DNA: TGTGCCTGGAGTCGGGGACAGGGGAATCAGCCCCAGCATTTT.

The chain recombines TRBV5-4 with TRBJ2-2, with 9 bases lining up with TRBD1. Per the germline V gene, CDR1 is SGHNT and CDR2 is YYREEE (reference sequence). With 0 bases clipped from V and 9 bases from J, the junction kept 6 bases outside the gene matches. The CDR3 runs to 15 residues. Here the CDR3 DNA reads TGTGCCAGCAGCTTGGGGACAGGGGTGGACCGGGAGCTGTTTTTT. Translating it yields CASSLGTGVDRELFF.

The V call is TRBV5-8, the J call TRBJ2-5, with TRBD1 identical over 11 bases. Germline values: CDR1 SGHTS, CDR2 YDEGEE. CDR3 length: 14 amino acids. With V trimmed by 3 bases and J by 5 bases, 3 bases remained unmatched. The CDR3 is CASSSDRGRETQYF. Written as DNA, the CDR3 is TGTGCCAGCAGCTCGGACAGGGGGCGGGAGACCCAGTACTTC.

V gene TRBV29-1 combines with J gene TRBJ2-7; the D gene is possibly TRBD1 (5 bases). The germline CDR1 and CDR2 sequences are SQVTM and ANQGSEA. The CDR3 consists of 14 residues. Trimming shortened V by 4 bases and J by 0 bases, and 13 bases separated the two germline ends. The CDR3 is CSVGVRASSYEQYF. The DNA for the CDR3 is TGCAGCGTTGGGGTCAGGGCAAGCTCCTACGAGCAGTACTTC.

The CDR3 bases are TGTGCCTGGAGTGTACCGGTCAGAGGGTCTGCTGGCTACACCTTC. This sequence encodes CAWSVPVRGSAGYTF. The genes are TRBV30 and TRBJ1-2; D unclear. Germline loops: CDR1 GTSNPN, CDR2 SVGIG (reference sequence). Trimming removed 0 bases at V and 7 bases at J, with 18 bases between. The CDR3 is 15 amino acids.

The rearrangement joins TRBV6-2 or TRBV6-3 to TRBJ1-4, with D possibly being TRBD1 (5 bases). The germline V gene has CDR1 MNHEY and CDR2 SVGEGT. This CDR3 spans 16 amino acids. Trimming left V 0 bases short and J 11 bases short, with 19 bases between. CDR3 nucleotide sequence: TGTGCCAGCAGTTACTCGATCCGACAGTACCGCCCCAAACTGTTTTTT. This encodes CASSYSIRQYRPKLFF.

The J gene is TRBJ2-5, the V gene TRBV2; TRBD2 agrees at 9 bases. The CDR3 length is 15 residues. The germline V gene encodes CDR1 SNHLY and CDR2 FYNNEI. Trimming took 4 bases from V and 1 from J; bases not matched to a gene: 4. The CDR3 DNA is TGTGCCAGCAGTGGCGGGGGGGCCCCCCAAGAGACCCAGTACTTC. Protein product: CASSGGGAPQETQYF.

The chain is built from TRBV14 and TRBJ1-6; D call uncertain. Germline values: CDR1 SGHDN, CDR2 FVKESK. The V and J ends lost 4 bases and 10 bases respectively, with 14 bases between them. There are 14 residues in the CDR3. This CDR3 is CASSPRGTKSPLHF. In DNA, the CDR3 is TGTGCCAGCAGCCCACGGGGTACTAAATCACCCCTCCACTTT.

The chain employs TRBV5-1 and TRBJ1-3; 7 positions agree with TRBD1. V shed 0 bases and J 0 bases; nucleotides not matched to a gene: 12. Germline CDR1 reads SGHRS; CDR2 reads YFSETQ. The CDR3 extends over 19 amino acids. CDR3 residues: CASSLGPGGKLDSGNTIYF. The CDR3 DNA sequence: TGCGCCAGCAGCTTGGGGCCAGGGGGAAAACTTGACTCTGGAAACACCATATATTTT.

The V and J genes are TRBV5-1 and TRBJ1-2; 10 positions agree with TRBD1. The CDR3 is made up of 15 amino acids. Germline V lookup: CDR1 SGHRS, CDR2 YFSETQ. V lost 3 bases to trimming and J lost 0 bases; unmatched junction nucleotides: 2. For the CDR3, the DNA is TGCGCCAGCAGCTGGGGGACAGGGGCTAACTATGGCTACACCTTC. Amino acid sequence: CASSWGTGANYGYTF.

The CDR3 bases are TGTGCCAGCCAGGAAGGGGATTTAGCTAACTATGGCTACACCTTC. Its protein is CASQEGDLANYGYTF. The V call is TRBV2, the J call TRBJ1-2, with a weak D call TRBD1 (5 bases). From germline, CDR1 is SNHLY and CDR2 FYNNEI. The CDR3 is made up of 15 amino acids. V was pared by 8 bases and J by 0 bases, with 16 bases between.

J is TRBJ1-1 and V is TRBV6-6, with D unclear. The CDR3 has 11 residues. Germline V gene lookup returns CDR1 MNHNY and CDR2 SVGAGI (reference sequence). The V end was cut by 5 bases, the J end by 5 bases, with 6 bases between. The CDR3 DNA sequence: TGTGCCAGCAGTCCGGAGACTGAAGCTTTCTTT. Residues: CASSPETEAFF.

J is TRBJ2-7 and V is TRBV11-2, with a tentative D call TRBD2 (5 bases). Trimming cost V 5 bases and J 3 bases, with 11 bases left between them. In germline, CDR1 is SGHAT, CDR2 FQNNGV. There are 13 residues in the CDR3. DNA for the CDR3: TGTGCCAGCAGCGCAAACCGGGACTACGAGCAGTACTTC. It codes for CASSANRDYEQYF.

The chain employs TRBV27 and TRBJ1-6, with 7 bases fitting TRBD1. Germline CDR1 reads MNHEY; CDR2 reads SMNVEV (reference sequence). The CDR3 spans 18 residues. Germline trimming cut 5 bases from V and 0 bases from J; bases unmatched to any gene: 10. The chain's CDR3 is CASSTTTGRSSYNSPLHF. The CDR3 bases are TGTGCCAGCAGTACGACGACAGGGAGGAGCTCCTATAATTCACCCCTCCACTTT.

The V call is TRBV11-1, the J call TRBJ1-4, with 7 bases fitting TRBD1. The CDR3 loop spans 14 amino acids. The V gene end was trimmed by 4 bases and the J gene end by 3 bases; junction bases not matched to a gene: 2. Germline V gene sequence: CDR1 SGHAT, CDR2 FQDESV (reference sequence). CDR3 coding DNA: TGTGCCAGCAGCTGGGACAGCTCTAATGAAAAACTGTTTTTT. Protein sequence: CASSWDSSNEKLFF. Full variable domain (outside the CDR3, taken from reference TRBV11-1 and TRBJ1-4): EAEVAQSPRYKITEKSQAVAFWCDPISGHATLYWYRQILGQGPELLVQFQDESVVDDSQLPKDRFSAERLKGVDSTLKIQPAELGDSAMYLCASSWDSSNEKLFFGSGTQLSVL.

J is TRBJ1-6 and V is TRBV19; D possibly corresponds to TRBD1 (5 bases). The germline V and J ends were trimmed by 6 bases and 6 bases, with 15 bases remaining between them. The CDR3 runs to 15 residues. Per germline, CDR1 LNHDA and CDR2 SQIVND (reference sequence). The CDR3 DNA follows: TGTGCCAGTAGGGCGGGGGGACGGACTAATTCACCCCTCCACTTT. It specifies CASRAGGRTNSPLHF.

V is TRBV6-1 and J is TRBJ2-1; the match to TRBD2 covers 14 bases. Germline V gene sequence: CDR1 MNHNS, CDR2 SASEGT. Unmatched junction bases numbered 4, after V lost 0 bases and J lost 12 bases. The CDR3 totals 15 residues. CDR3 residues: CASSEATSGGAGQFF. The CDR3 DNA follows: TGTGCCAGCAGTGAAGCGACTAGCGGGGGGGCCGGGCAGTTCTTC.

The chain combines TRBV5-6 with TRBJ1-5, with 7 bases aligning to TRBD1. V lost 5 bases, J lost 3 bases, and 8 bases stayed unmatched. The CDR3 is 15 residues long. Germline-derived CDR1 and CDR2 are SGHDT and YYEEEE. The CDR3 loop reads CASSFFGQANQPQHF. The CDR3 bases are TGTGCCAGCAGTTTTTTTGGACAGGCCAATCAGCCCCAGCATTTT.

The chain uses TRBV28 and TRBJ1-2, with TRBD1 identical over 8 bases. Trimming removed 2 bases from V and 5 bases from J; junction bases left unmatched: 7. From germline, CDR1 is MDHEN and CDR2 SYDVKM. CDR3 length equals 15 residues. The CDR3 loop is CASSLIQGEWYGYTF. The CDR3 DNA is TGTGCCAGCAGTTTAATACAGGGGGAGTGGTATGGCTACACCTTC.

The rearrangement links TRBV9 to TRBJ2-7, with 10 bases fitting TRBD2. The CDR3 runs to 16 residues. Germline values: CDR1 SGDLS, CDR2 YYNGEE. Unmatched junction bases numbered 7, after V lost 2 bases and J lost 2 bases. The CDR3: CASSVSSGGAAYEQYF. The CDR3 region has the DNA TGTGCCAGCAGCGTCTCGAGCGGGGGGGCTGCCTACGAGCAGTACTTC.

The V call is TRBV2, the J call TRBJ1-2; no firm D call. There are 14 residues in the CDR3. The germline V and J ends were trimmed by 7 bases and 2 bases, with 14 bases remaining between them. Germline V gene sequence: CDR1 SNHLY, CDR2 FYNNEI. CDR3 bases: TGTGCCAGCATTCTGGGCCCGTCCAACTATGGCTACACCTTC. Its translation is CASILGPSNYGYTF. Full variable domain (rest looked up from reference TRBV2 and TRBJ1-2): EPEVTQTPSHQVTQMGQEVILRCVPISNHLYFYWYRQILGQKVEFLVSFYNNEISEKSEIFDDQFSVERPDGSNFTLKIRSTKLEDSAMYFCASILGPSNYGYTFGSGTRLTVV.

The V gene is TRBV28, the J gene TRBJ1-2; a weak D match, TRBD1 (5 bases). V lost 8 bases, J lost 5 bases, and 6 bases lay in between. Germline loops: CDR1 MDHEN, CDR2 SYDVKM. The CDR3 extends over 10 amino acids. CDR3 sequence reads: CASQGYGYTF. CDR3 DNA: TGTGCCAGCCAGGGTTATGGCTACACCTTC.